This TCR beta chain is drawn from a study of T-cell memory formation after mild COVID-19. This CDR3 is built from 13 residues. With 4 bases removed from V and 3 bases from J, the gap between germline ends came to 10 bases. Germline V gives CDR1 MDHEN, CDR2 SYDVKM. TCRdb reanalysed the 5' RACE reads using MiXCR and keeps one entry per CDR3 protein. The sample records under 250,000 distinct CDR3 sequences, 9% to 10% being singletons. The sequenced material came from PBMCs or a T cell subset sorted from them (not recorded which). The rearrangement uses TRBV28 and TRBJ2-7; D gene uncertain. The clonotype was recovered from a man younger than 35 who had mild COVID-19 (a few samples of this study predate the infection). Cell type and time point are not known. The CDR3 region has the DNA TGTGCCAGCAGTTCCTGGCAGAACTACGAGCAGTACGTC. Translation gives CASSSWQNYEQYV.